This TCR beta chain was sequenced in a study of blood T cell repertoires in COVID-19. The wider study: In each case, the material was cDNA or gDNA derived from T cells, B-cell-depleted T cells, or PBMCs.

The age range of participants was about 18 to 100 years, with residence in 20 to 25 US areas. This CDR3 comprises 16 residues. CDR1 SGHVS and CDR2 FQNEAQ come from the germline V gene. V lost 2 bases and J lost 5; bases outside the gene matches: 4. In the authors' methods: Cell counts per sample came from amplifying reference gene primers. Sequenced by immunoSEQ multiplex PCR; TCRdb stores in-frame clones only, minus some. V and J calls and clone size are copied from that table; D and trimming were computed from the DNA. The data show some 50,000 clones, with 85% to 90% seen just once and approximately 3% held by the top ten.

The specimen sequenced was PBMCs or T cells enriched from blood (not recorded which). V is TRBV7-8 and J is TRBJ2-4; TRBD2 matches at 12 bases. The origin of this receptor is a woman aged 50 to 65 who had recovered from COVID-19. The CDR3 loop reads CASSLLASGRENIQYF. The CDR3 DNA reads TGTGCCAGCAGCTTATTGGCTAGCGGGAGGGAAAACATTCAGTACTTC. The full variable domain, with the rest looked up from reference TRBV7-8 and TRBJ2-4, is GAGVSQSPRYKVAKRGQDVALRCDPISGHVSLFWYQQALGQGPEFLTYFQNEAQLDKSGLPSDRFFAERPEGSVSTLKIQRTQQEDSAVYLCASSLLASGRENIQYFGAGTRLSVL.